The clone carrying this TCR beta chain was detected a few times. Its cognate antigen is unknown. These data belong to a study of T cell repertoires in cytomegalovirus infection. Broader study findings: HLA-C-restricted CMV clonotypes gave the most frequent clonotype in two of eight donors.

Germline V gene data show CDR1 as MNHEY and CDR2 as SMNVEV (reference sequence). The CDR3 totals 15 residues. Trimming pared 7 bases from V and 3 bases from J, leaving 17 bases between. TCRdb processed the reads anew with MiXCR; each CDR3 protein has one entry. The sample has hundreds of thousands of distinct CDR3 sequences, 30% to 40% seen once. The starting material was cultured PBMCs, obtained from culture after CMV antigen stimulation. The rearrangement links TRBV27 to TRBJ2-3, with a possible D match to TRBD1 (5 bases). The clonotype comes from a human donor in good health (CMV status not recorded). Some clones in this sample may be carry-over from other donors' samples. CDR3 sequence: CASKSRARETDTQYF. In DNA form, the CDR3 reads TGTGCCAGCAAAAGTCGAGCCAGGGAAACAGATACGCAGTATTTT.